This T cell receptor (beta chain) was documented in a study of cytomegalovirus exposure and HLA in healthy donors. The overall study: A subsequent analysis stated that the 120 or so validation repertoires were run on the same platform as the approximately 610 first-cohort repertoires.

Findings and limits, study-wide: Associated with cytomegalovirus, according to the listing, were some 150 TCR beta chains. In vitro work confirmed that a few CMV-associated chains recognize CMV antigens. Generally TCR sequences proved uncommon, though certain public TCRs appeared in numerous donors.

In germline, CDR1 is ENHRY, CDR2 SYGVKD. Germline trimming cut 6 bases from V and 8 bases from J; bases unmatched to any gene: 7. There are 14 residues in the CDR3. As for this clone: Its antigen is unidentified. The sample holds other DNA sequences that translate to the same CDR3.

The table came from immunoSEQ multiplex PCR; TCRdb's copy has only in-frame clones and leaves some out. The sample lists approximately 270,000 clones, about 86% occurring once. This clonotype was sampled from a woman younger than 35 in good health and CMV-seronegative. Material: PBMCs. The genes are TRBV10-3 and TRBJ1-4, with 9 nucleotides matching TRBD1. CDR3 sequence reads: CAISPGQGGEKLFF. The CDR3, as DNA: TGTGCCATCAGCCCGGGACAGGGAGGAGAAAAACTGTTTTTT.